This T cell receptor beta chain was sequenced during a study of cytomegalovirus exposure and HLA in healthy donors. Study overall: It was reported in a later analysis that the approximately 120 validation repertoires used the same platform as the 550 to 800 first-cohort repertoires. Study results and caveats: For cytomegalovirus status, the classifier reportedly gave diagnoses with high specificity and sensitivity.

As regards this clone: Its antigen is as yet unknown.

Produced via immunoSEQ multiplex PCR; TCRdb's table is partial and in-frame only. The sample lists 140,000 to 150,000 clones, over 90% occurring once. From germline, CDR1 is KGHSH and CDR2 LQKENI. The CDR3 consists of 17 residues. The junction had 10 bases not matched to a gene; V was cut back by 6 bases and J by 1 base. The genes are TRBV18 and TRBJ2-7, with 12 bases that match TRBD1. This sequence was found in a man younger than 35 in good health and CMV-seropositive. The sample comprised PBMCs. Here the CDR3 DNA reads TGTGCCAGCTCTGGGACAGGGGGCGCTGGGGGTTCCTACGAGCAGTACTTC. It encodes CASSGTGGAGGSYEQYF.